This TCR beta chain was found in a study of response to subunit inactivated influenza vaccine (dated by TCRdb to the late 2010s). Regarding the study in general: Deep quantitative T cell receptor repertoire profiling was used in the study to track responses to a trivalent subunit inactivated influenza vaccine.

This clonotype was counted only a few times. This clone's antigen is unknown. Germline is not matched at one junction end, which may reflect a read error. Sequences SGHRS (CDR1) and YFSETQ (CDR2) are obtained from the germline V gene. The CDR3 goes from the cysteine to the phenylalanine over 10 residues. Only the CDR3 DNA is retained, 30 bases long and in frame from the first base. The library was built by means of RT-PCR. The listed sequencing device is Illumina HiSeq 2500. TCRdb reprocessing: public reads trimmed at Q25 with fastp, clones called with MiXCR, in-frame beta chains kept. Each CDR3 protein gets just one entry, which takes the most common genes and DNA from the rows behind it. In this sample the table shows 550,000 to 600,000 distinct CDR3 sequences, about an eighth of which occur a single time. The ten top clones hold about 9.4% of the sample. The investigation overall reported the following: It was suggested by the authors that each seasonal influenza vaccination may recruit only a limited number of new T cells.

This specimen was PBMCs from blood, taken on the day of vaccination. This receptor was taken from a man aged 50 to 60 who received an inactivated influenza vaccine. Donor details come from another sample of the same person, matched by shared clones. The chain is made from TRBV5-1 and TRBJ1-1; 7 bases in the middle match TRBD1. The bases are TGCGCCAGCAGCCGGGACAGTTTCCCCTTT. Translation gives CASSRDSFPF.